This TCR beta chain was identified during a study of blood T cell repertoires in COVID-19. Study as a whole: Sources were T cells, B-cell-depleted T cells, or PBMCs; the material itself was cDNA or gDNA.

The V gene's germline CDR1 is SGHTA and CDR2 FQGNSA. The ends lost 4 bases at V and 0 bases at J; junction bases unmatched: 4. CDR3 size: 15 residues. Measured with immunoSEQ multiplex PCR; TCRdb has only the in-frame clones, and not every one. The table has about 120,000 clones, around 82% seen once. Material for sequencing was peripheral blood. This chain links TRBV7-2 with TRBJ2-3, with 7 bases that match TRBD1. The clonotype comes from a human donor in a cohort sampled during active COVID-19. CDR3 in DNA: TGTGCCAGCAGCTCGACAGGGCTGAGCACAGATACGCAGTATTTT. Protein sequence: CASSSTGLSTDTQYF.